The sequence of this TCR beta chain was determined in a study of response to subunit inactivated influenza vaccine. CDR3 length: 17 amino acids. The V and J ends lost 4 bases and 0 bases, in that order; junction bases with no gene match: 5. Germline CDR1 and CDR2: MGHRA and YSYEKL. TCRdb analysed the RT-PCR reads with MiXCR anew, one entry per CDR3 protein. The sample gives roughly 630,000 distinct CDR3 sequences, 13% to 15% of which show up once; about 7.4% is in the top ten. Study results and limitations: Every seasonal influenza vaccination brings in few new T cells, the authors suggested.

The sample holds a few counts of this clonotype. Antigen: not known. The genes are TRBV4-1 and TRBJ2-3; 12 bases match TRBD2. The sequence was obtained from a man over 45 who received an inactivated influenza vaccine. Sequencing was performed on PBMCs from blood, taken 14 to 15 days before vaccination. The CDR3 spells CASSLRTSGKSTDTQYF. As DNA, the CDR3 is TGCGCCAGCAGCCTTCGGACTAGCGGGAAGAGCACAGATACGCAGTATTTT.